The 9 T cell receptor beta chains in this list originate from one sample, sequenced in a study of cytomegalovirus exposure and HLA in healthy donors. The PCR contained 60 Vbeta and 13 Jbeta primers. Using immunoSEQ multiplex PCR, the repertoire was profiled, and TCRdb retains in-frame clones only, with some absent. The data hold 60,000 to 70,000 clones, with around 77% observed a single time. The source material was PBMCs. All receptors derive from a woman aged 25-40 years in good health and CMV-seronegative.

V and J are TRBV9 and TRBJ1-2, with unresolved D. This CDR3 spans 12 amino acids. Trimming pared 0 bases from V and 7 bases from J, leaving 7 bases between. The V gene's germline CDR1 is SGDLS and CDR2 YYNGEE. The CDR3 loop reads CASSVGVSGYTF. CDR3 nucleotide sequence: TGTGCCAGCAGCGTAGGAGTCTCTGGCTACACCTTC.

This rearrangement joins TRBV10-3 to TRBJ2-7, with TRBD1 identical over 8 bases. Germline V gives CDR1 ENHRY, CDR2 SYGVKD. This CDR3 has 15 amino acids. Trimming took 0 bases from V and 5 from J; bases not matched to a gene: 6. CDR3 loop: CAISESYQGANEQYF. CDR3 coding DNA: TGTGCCATCAGTGAGTCTTACCAGGGGGCCAACGAGCAGTACTTC.

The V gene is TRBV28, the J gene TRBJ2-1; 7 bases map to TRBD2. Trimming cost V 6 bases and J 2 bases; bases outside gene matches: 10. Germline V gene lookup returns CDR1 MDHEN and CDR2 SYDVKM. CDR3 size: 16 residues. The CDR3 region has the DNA TGTGCCAGCAGCACTACCGGGCGGGGGACCTACAATGAGCAGTTCTTC. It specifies CASSTTGRGTYNEQFF.

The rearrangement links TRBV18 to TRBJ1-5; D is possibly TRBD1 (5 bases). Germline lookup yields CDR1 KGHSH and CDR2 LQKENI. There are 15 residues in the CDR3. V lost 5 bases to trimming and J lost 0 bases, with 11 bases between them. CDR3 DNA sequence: TGTGCCAGCTCAGATAGACAGTCTAGCAATCAGCCCCAGCATTTT. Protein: CASSDRQSSNQPQHF. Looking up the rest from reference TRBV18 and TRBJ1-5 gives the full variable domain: NAGVMQNPRHLVRRRGQEARLRCSPMKGHSHVYWYRQLPEEGLKFMVYLQKENIIDESGMPKERFSAEFPKEGPSILRIQQVVRGDSAAYFCASSDRQSSNQPQHFGDGTRLSIL.

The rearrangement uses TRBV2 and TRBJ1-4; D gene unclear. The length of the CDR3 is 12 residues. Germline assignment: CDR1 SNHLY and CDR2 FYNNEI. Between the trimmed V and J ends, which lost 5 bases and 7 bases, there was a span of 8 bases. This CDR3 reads CASSYFPEKLFF. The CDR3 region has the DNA TGTGCCAGCAGTTACTTTCCTGAAAAACTGTTTTTT.

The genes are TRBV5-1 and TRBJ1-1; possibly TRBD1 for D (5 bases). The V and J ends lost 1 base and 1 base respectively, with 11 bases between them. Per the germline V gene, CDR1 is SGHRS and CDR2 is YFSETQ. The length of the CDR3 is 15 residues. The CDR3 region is CASSLQQRGNTEAFF. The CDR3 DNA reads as TGCGCCAGCAGCTTGCAGCAAAGGGGGAACACTGAAGCTTTCTTT.

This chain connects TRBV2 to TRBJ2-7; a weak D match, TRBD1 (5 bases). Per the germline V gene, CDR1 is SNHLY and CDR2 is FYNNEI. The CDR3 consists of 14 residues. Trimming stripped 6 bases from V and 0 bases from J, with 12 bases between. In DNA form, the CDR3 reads TGTGCCAGCAGGCAGCAGGGCTCCTCCTACGAGCAGTACTTC. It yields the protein CASRQQGSSYEQYF. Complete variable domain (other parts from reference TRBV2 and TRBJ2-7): EPEVTQTPSHQVTQMGQEVILRCVPISNHLYFYWYRQILGQKVEFLVSFYNNEISEKSEIFDDQFSVERPDGSNFTLKIRSTKLEDSAMYFCASRQQGSSYEQYFGPGTRLTVT.

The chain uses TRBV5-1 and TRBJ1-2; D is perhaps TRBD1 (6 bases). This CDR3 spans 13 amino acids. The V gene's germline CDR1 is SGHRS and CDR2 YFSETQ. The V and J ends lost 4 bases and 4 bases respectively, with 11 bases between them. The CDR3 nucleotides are TGCGCCAGCAGCGAGGGAGGGGGCTATGGCTACACCTTC. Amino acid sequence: CASSEGGGYGYTF. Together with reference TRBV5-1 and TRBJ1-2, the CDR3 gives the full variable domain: KAGVTQTPRYLIKTRGQQVTLSCSPISGHRSVSWYQQTPGQGLQFLFEYFSETQRNKGNFPGRFSGRQFSNSRSEMNVSTLELGDSALYLCASSEGGGYGYTFGSGTRLTVV.

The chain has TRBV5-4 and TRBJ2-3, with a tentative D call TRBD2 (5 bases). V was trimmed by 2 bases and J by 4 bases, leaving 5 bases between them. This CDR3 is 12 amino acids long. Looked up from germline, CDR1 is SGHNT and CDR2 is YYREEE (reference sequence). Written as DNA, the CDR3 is TGTGCCAGCAGCTTACTAGCAGATACGCAGTATTTT. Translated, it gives CASSLLADTQYF.